The present T cell receptor beta chain was sequenced within a study of blood T cell repertoires in COVID-19 (dated by TCRdb to 2020 to 2021). Regarding the research as a whole: The collaborator samples originated in the United States, Italy and Spain and spanned the acute and convalescent phases of COVID-19. The repertoires were made available in a free public database intended to serve as a resource for research on the immune response to SARS-CoV-2. HLA class I and class II types, where available, came from metadata supplied by the sample provider rather than from assay-based typing. A de-identified subject ID, COVID-19 status, age in years and sex were almost always included in the sample metadata. The prospective study material was composed of cDNA or gDNA derived from T cells, B-cell-depleted T cells, or PBMCs. Subjects who had been exposed to COVID-19, were actively infected with it, or had recovered from it provided the deeply sampled blood TCRbeta repertoires that made up the dataset. The samples were drawn from two sources: the first 160 participants of the ongoing ImmuneRACE study, and 950 to 1,500 subjects contributed by 6 global collaborators.

As regards this clone: What this receptor recognizes is not known. No clone much larger than this one lies a single base away; base qualities are absent. This CDR3 is also generated by other DNA sequences in the sample.

The immunoSEQ Assay, a bias-controlled multiplex PCR, was used to amplify TCRbeta CDR3 regions from genomic DNA. In the source study's methods: Nucleated cell counts per sample were estimated from amplification of reference gene primers within the assay. To quantify the absolute abundance of each unique TCRbeta CDR3 rearrangement, sequence reads were collapsed and filtered. For each sample, productive Simpson clonality was calculated as the square root of Simpson's diversity index over productive rearrangements. TCRdb obtained this table from immuneACCESS and retained in-frame rearrangements with V and J assigned. These tables miss some clones; where compared with another copy, unresolved V genes account for less than half of the shortfall, and the remainder is unexplained. From that table come the V and J calls and clone size; the DNA was used to work out D and trimming. This sample lists fewer than 350,000 clones; around nine tenths were detected once. The top ten clones comprise about 8.6% of the sample.

V is clipped by 4 bases and J by 2 bases, and the sequence between their germline boundaries is 12 bases long. The germline V gene specifies SGHRS as CDR1 and YFSETQ as CDR2. The CDR3 numbers 14 residues from cysteine through phenylalanine. Only CDR3 DNA remains: 42 bases, in frame from the first base. Findings and caveats that apply to the study as a whole: Clinical and demographic metadata were provided uncurated, with the amount varying by source and participant.

Whole blood was collected in K2EDTA tubes by collaborating institutions according to the institutions' own protocols. Collaborator samples were shipped for TCRbeta analysis as frozen whole blood, isolated PBMCs, or DNA extracted from either sample type. This sequence was found in a man in his forties with active or convalescent COVID-19. The chain couples TRBV5-1 to TRBJ1-1, with no confidently assigned D gene. Sequencing was done on a sample of peripheral blood. The CDR3 sequence is CASSSGTANTEAFF. The sequence in DNA is TGCGCCAGCAGCAGCGGTACAGCAAACACTGAAGCTTTCTTT. Where the CDR3 stops, the reference TRBV5-1 and TRBJ1-1 genes take over; the full variable domain is KAGVTQTPRYLIKTRGQQVTLSCSPISGHRSVSWYQQTPGQGLQFLFEYFSETQRNKGNFPGRFSGRQFSNSRSEMNVSTLELGDSALYLCASSSGTANTEAFFGQGTRLTVV.